This T cell receptor beta chain was sequenced for a study of PD-1 blockade in mismatch repair-deficient tumors. Turning to the study itself: Enrolled about 2013-2016, patients had progressing, pretreated mismatch repair-deficient cancers of 12 to 13 types.

CDR3 size: 16 residues. Germline lookup yields CDR1 LNHDA and CDR2 SQIVND (reference sequence). The ends were cut back, 5 bases at V and 3 bases at J, with 18 bases in the middle. TCRdb's table, derived via immunoSEQ multiplex PCR, lists solely in-frame clones and lacks some. The table includes some 84,000 clones, over 75% detected once. Mismatch repair deficiency was confirmed in all patients, by PCR or immunohistochemistry. Three pembrolizumab responders had their TCRs sequenced. Study-level points and caveats: After pembrolizumab, tumor-resident clones rose rapidly, then generally contracted before radiologic responses.

This clone was detected a few times. Antigen specificity is unknown. The rearrangement links TRBV19 to TRBJ2-3; a possible D gene is TRBD2 (6 bases). The receptor was derived from an adult with mismatch repair-deficient cancer. The material was peripheral blood, obtained 12 weeks after starting pembrolizumab. For the CDR3, the DNA is TGTGCCAGTAGTTACAGCGGAGGGAGTTGGACAGATACGCAGTATTTT. Protein product: CASSYSGGSWTDTQYF.